The following is a T cell receptor beta chain sequence with its context. Antigen specificity is unknown. The data were taken from a study of post-analysis software for immune sequencing data. Study overall: Patients had relapsing-remitting, secondary progressive or progressive-relapsing multiple sclerosis; some lacked subtype. Study-wide results and limits: Those with multiple sclerosis, the patient group, showed significantly lower normalized Chao1 diversity than controls. In patients, TRBV5-6, TRBV5-1 and TRBV20-1 belonged to five TRBV segments found more frequently than in controls.

Per the germline V gene, CDR1 is MGHRA and CDR2 is YSYEKL. Unmatched junction bases numbered 14, after V lost 11 bases and J lost 5 bases. The CDR3 has 15 residues. Included in the TCR beta cDNA libraries were unique molecular identifiers. TCRdb re-called the PCR reads with MiXCR, one entry per CDR3 protein. The sample yields under 900,000 distinct CDR3 sequences, roughly 50% seen once. V usage is TRBV4-1 and J usage is TRBJ2-1; 8 nucleotides line up with TRBD2. Sequencing was carried out using blood. The TCR comes from a girl under 18 with multiple sclerosis. This chain's CDR3 is CAGTSFSGANNEQFF. The CDR3 nucleotides are TGCGCCGGCACCTCCTTTAGCGGGGCGAACAATGAGCAGTTCTTC.